The sequence of this T cell receptor beta chain was determined in a study of identifying expanded T cells in peripheral blood. No infections or other immune events were documented during collection. The V end lost 5 bases, the J end lost 7 bases, and 9 bases lay between the germline ends. The germline V gene encodes CDR1 MNHNY and CDR2 SVGAGI (reference sequence). This CDR3 has 11 amino acids. Study conclusions and caveats: Variance in clone template counts between approximately 2-week samples significantly increased with total template count across all healthy donors. Technical replicates showed around 1.3 changed clones; around 2 weeks approximately 16; four weeks 19.

The assay was immunoSEQ multiplex PCR, and TCRdb's table has in-frame clones only and misses some. Altogether about 100,000 clones are present, around 90% being singletons, with the ten largest covering about 5.5%. Comments on this clone: No antigen is known for it.

The chain combines TRBV6-6 with TRBJ2-7; no definite D call. This receptor was obtained from a person aged 18 to 69 in good health. Sample: blood. CDR3: CASSPDREQYF. The CDR3 DNA reads as TGTGCCAGCAGTCCCGATAGGGAGCAGTACTTC.